This TCR beta chain was obtained from a study of early T cells in non-severe SARS-CoV-2 infection. With respect to this clonotype: Antigen specificity is unknown.

TCRdb reprocessed the 5' RACE reads via MiXCR and lists one record per CDR3 protein. The data contain tens of thousands of distinct CDR3 sequences, approximately 8% of them seen just once; the ten biggest clones take up about 3.2%. Findings of the study overall: Clonotype matching in VDJdb favored anti-spike CD8 responses and did not capture private and CD4 specificities.

The CDR3 spans 12 residues. CDR1 and CDR2 (germline): MNHNS, SASEGT. Trimming stripped 10 bases from V and 0 bases from J, with 7 bases between. This chain uses TRBV6-1 with TRBJ1-5; no reliable D call. The TCR sequence derives from an adult who was a healthcare worker with PCR-confirmed SARS-CoV-2 infection or an uninfected control (not recorded which). Material for sequencing was whole blood. The CDR3 is CATSYSNQPQHF. CDR3 nucleotides: TGTGCCACCAGCTATAGCAATCAGCCCCAGCATTTT.